This T cell receptor beta chain stems from a study of human T cells and chemical hapten exposure. TCRdb ran MiXCR on the RACE reads and lists one entry per CDR3 protein. The repertoire holds tens of thousands of distinct CDR3 sequences, with approximately 10% as singletons. Germline CDR1 is DFQATT and CDR2 is SNEGSKA (reference sequence). V gave up 5 bases and J gave up 3 bases; unmatched junction bases: 5. The CDR3 is 14 amino acids. As to time point: patch test 2, 6 weeks after DPC sensitization. Treatment in this sample: therapeutic diphenylcyclopropenone sensitization with weekly scalp DPC. This sequence joins TRBV20-1 and TRBJ2-7; 12 bases line up with TRBD2. The sequence was obtained from a man between 35 and 55 years old with alopecia areata. Some clones in this sample may be carry-over from other donors' samples. The sequencing here drew on whole blood, taken in connection with sensitization to the hapten diphenylcyclopropenone (DPC). This CDR3 reads CSADGLAGRYEQYF. CDR3 nucleotides: TGCAGTGCTGATGGACTAGCGGGACGCTACGAGCAGTACTTC.